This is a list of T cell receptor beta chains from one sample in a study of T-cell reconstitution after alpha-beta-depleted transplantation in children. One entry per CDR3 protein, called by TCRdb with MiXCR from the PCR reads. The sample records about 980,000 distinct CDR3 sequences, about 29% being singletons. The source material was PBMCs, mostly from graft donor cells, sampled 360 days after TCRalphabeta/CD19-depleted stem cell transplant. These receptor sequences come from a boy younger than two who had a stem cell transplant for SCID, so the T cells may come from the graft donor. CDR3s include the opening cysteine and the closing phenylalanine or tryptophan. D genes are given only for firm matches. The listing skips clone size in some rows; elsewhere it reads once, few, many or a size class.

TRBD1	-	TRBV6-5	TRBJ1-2	TGTGCCAGCAGTTCCACAGGGGCAGGGTATGGCTACACCTTC	CASSSTGAGYGYTF
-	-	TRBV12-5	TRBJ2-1	TGTGCTAGTGGTTTAAGCGACAGGTACAATGAGCAGTTCTTC	CASGLSDRYNEQFF
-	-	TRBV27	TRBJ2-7	TGTGCCAGCAGTTGGCGTGGCCTCTACGAGCAGTACTTC	CASSWRGLYEQYF
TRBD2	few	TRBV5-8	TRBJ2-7	TGTGCCAGCAGCGCGGGACTAGCGGGGCCCTACGAGCAGTACTTC	CASSAGLAGPYEQYF
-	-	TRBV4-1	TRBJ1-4	TGCGCCAGCAGCCAAGTAGGACGGTATACAACTAATGAAAAACTGTTTTTT	CASSQVGRYTTNEKLFF
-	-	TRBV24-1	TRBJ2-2	TGTGCCACCAGTGATTCACAGGGTTTCACCGGGGAGCTGTTTTTT	CATSDSQGFTGELFF
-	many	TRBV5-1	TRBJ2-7	TGCGCCAGCAGCTTGGCCCCAAATTACGAGCAGTACTTC	CASSLAPNYEQYF
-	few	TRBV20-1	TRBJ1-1	TGCAGTGCTCCACAAGCCGGCCATGAAGCTTTCTTT	CSAPQAGHEAFF
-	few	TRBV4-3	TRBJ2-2	TGCGCCAGCAGCCAAGATCCCTGGACCCTTATTACCGGGGAGCTGTTTTTT	CASSQDPWTLITGELFF
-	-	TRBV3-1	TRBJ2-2	TGTGCCAGCAGCCAGGTTACAGCCGGGGAGCTGTTTTTT	CASSQVTAGELFF
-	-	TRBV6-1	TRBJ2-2	TGTGCCAGCAGTGGCACTGGGGGGATGACCGGGGAGCTGTTTTTT	CASSGTGGMTGELFF
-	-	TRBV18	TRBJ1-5	TGTGCCAGCTCTCCCAACGGCAATCAGCCCCAGCATTTT	CASSPNGNQPQHF
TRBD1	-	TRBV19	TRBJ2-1	TGTGCCAGTAGTCAGCCGGCGACAGGGTCCTACAATGAGCAGTTCTTC	CASSQPATGSYNEQFF
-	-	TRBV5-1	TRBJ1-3	TGCGCCAGCAGCTGGGGGGCGAACAGGGCTGGAAACACCATATATTTT	CASSWGANRAGNTIYF
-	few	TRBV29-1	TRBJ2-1	TGCAGCGTTCGGGAAGGGGGGCCCTACAATGAGCAGTTCTTC	CSVREGGPYNEQFF
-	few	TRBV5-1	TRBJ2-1	TGCGCCAGCAGCCAGGACGTTGGATTAAGTTACAATGAGCAGTTCTTC	CASSQDVGLSYNEQFF
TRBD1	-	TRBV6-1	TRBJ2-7	TGTGCCAGCAGGATAACCGGGACAGGGGCCTACGAGCAGTACTTC	CASRITGTGAYEQYF
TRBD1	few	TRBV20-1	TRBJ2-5	TGCAGTGCTAGACGAGGGACAGGGTGGCAAGAGACCCAGTACTTC	CSARRGTGWQETQYF
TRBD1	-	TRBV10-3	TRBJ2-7	TGTGCCATCAGTGGGGCTTGGACAGAGGGGGCGAAAGAGCAGTACTTC	CAISGAWTEGAKEQYF
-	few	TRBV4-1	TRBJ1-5	TGCGCCAGCAGCCAAGGATCGATCAGGCCCCAGCATTTT	CASSQGSIRPQHF
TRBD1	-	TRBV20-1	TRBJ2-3	TGCAGTGCTAGGGGACAGGGTCCAGATACGCAGTATTTT	CSARGQGPDTQYF
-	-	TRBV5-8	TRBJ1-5	TGTGCCAGCAGCTTGAACTGGGGGAGGCAGCCCCAGCATTTT	CASSLNWGRQPQHF
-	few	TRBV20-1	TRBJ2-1	TGCAGTGCTAGAGCGAGGGGATCATACAATGAGCAGTTCTTC	CSARARGSYNEQFF
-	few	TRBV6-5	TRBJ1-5	TGTGCCAGCAGTTACGGGCCTAGCAATCAGCCCCAGCATTTT	CASSYGPSNQPQHF
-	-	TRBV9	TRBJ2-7	TGTGCCAGCAGCCCTTCGGCGGGGATAACCTACGAGCAGTACTTC	CASSPSAGITYEQYF
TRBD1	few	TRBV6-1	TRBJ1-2	TGTGCCAGCAATCCCGGGCAGGGGGTCAATAGACACTATGGCTACACCTTC	CASNPGQGVNRHYGYTF